The T cell receptor beta chain described here comes from a study of shared clonotypes between healthy human individuals. Study outcomes and limitations: Several donors showed sharing of approximately 5% of naive CD4 clonotypes.

The germline V gene encodes CDR1 MGHRA and CDR2 YSYEKL. This CDR3 is built from 16 residues. Trimming left V 4 bases short and J 0 bases short, with 13 bases between. This was a deep-level run. Per sorted-subset replicate PCR, input was about 180 ng DNA, representing around 28,000 T cell genomes. TCRdb's copy holds only in-frame clones and misses some; the assay was immunoSEQ multiplex PCR. The sample contains 2 million to 2.5 million clones, just over 90% of which appear only once. A word on this clone: Its antigen is not known.

Sequencing was done on a sample of naive CD4+ T cells from PBMCs. Subset reported: CD45RA+ positively selected. The chain links TRBV4-1 to TRBJ1-3; D is unresolved. The clonotype was recovered from a man between 18 and 35 years old in good health. Some clones in this sample may be carry-over from other donors' samples. The CDR3 loop reads CASSLSLVSSGNTIYF. CDR3 DNA: TGCGCCAGCAGCCTCTCACTAGTGAGCTCTGGAAACACCATATATTTT.